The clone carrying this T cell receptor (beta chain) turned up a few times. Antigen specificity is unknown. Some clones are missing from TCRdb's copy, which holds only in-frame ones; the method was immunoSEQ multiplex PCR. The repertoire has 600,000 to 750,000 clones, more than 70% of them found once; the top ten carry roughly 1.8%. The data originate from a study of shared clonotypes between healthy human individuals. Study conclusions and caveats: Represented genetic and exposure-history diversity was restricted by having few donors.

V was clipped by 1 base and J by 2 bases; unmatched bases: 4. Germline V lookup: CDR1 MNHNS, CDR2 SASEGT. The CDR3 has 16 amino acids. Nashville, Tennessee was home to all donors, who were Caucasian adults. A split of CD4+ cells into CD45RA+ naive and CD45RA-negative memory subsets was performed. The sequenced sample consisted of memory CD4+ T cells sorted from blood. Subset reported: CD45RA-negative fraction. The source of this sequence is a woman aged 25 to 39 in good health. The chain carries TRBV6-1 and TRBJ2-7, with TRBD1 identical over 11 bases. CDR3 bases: TGTGCCAGCAGTGAAGGGACAGGGGGCGCGACCTACGAGCAGTACTTC. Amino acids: CASSEGTGGATYEQYF.